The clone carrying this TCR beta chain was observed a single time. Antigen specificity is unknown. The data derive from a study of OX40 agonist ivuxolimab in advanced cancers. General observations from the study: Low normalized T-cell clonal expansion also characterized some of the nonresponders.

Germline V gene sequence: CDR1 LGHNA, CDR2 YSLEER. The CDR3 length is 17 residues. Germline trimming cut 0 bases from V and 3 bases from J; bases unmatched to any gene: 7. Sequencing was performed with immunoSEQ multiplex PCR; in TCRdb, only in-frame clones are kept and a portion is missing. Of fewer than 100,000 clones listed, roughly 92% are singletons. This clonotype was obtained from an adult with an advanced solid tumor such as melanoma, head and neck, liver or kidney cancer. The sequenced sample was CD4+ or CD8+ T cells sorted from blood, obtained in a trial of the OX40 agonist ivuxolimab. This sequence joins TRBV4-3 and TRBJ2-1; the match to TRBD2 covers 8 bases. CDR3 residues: CASSQDGGLAGYNEQFF. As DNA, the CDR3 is TGCGCCAGCAGCCAAGACGGTGGACTAGCTGGCTACAATGAGCAGTTCTTC.